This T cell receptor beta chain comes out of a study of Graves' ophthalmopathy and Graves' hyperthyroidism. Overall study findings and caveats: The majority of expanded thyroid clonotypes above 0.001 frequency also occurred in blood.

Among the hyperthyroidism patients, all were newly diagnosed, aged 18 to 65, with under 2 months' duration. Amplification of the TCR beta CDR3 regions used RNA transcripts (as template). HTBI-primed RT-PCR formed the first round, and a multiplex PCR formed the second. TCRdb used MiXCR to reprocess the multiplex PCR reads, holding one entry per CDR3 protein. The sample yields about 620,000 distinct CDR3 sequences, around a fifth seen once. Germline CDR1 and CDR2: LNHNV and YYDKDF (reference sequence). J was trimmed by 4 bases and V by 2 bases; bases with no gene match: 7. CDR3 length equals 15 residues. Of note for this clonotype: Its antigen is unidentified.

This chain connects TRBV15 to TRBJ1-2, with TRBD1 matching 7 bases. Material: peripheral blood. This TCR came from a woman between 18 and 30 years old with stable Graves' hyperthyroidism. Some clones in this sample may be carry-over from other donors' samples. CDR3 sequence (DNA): TGTGCCACCAGCAGAAGAGACCGACAGGGCTATGGCTACACCTTC. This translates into CATSRRDRQGYGYTF.